The T cell receptor (beta chain) under discussion was sequenced for a study of CD8 T cells in ankylosing spondylitis. The study, taken as a whole, reports: A subset of motif variants has previously been described in the synovial fluid and blood of reactive arthritis. Reportedly, disease-linked clones are significantly enriched in ankylosing spondylitis patients' matched synovial fluid.

Per germline, CDR1 MNHNS and CDR2 SASEGT. This CDR3 comprises 15 residues. The V gene lost 2 bases and the J gene lost 2 bases, with 11 bases spanning the gap. The table lists this clonotype with a count of one. What it binds is unknown. TCRdb independently ran MiXCR on the 5' RACE reads; one entry per CDR3 protein. The data hold some 130,000 distinct CDR3 sequences, with 5.5% to 7.5% observed a single time. This sequence originates from a female donor with ankylosing spondylitis or in good health (not recorded which). V usage is TRBV6-1 and J usage is TRBJ2-3; no definite D call. Sequencing was done on a sample of blood, either unsorted or a sorted T cell fraction (not recorded which). The DNA of the CDR3 is TGTGCCAGCAGTGAATTCCAGGCCAACACAGATACGCAGTATTTT. Protein sequence: CASSEFQANTDTQYF.